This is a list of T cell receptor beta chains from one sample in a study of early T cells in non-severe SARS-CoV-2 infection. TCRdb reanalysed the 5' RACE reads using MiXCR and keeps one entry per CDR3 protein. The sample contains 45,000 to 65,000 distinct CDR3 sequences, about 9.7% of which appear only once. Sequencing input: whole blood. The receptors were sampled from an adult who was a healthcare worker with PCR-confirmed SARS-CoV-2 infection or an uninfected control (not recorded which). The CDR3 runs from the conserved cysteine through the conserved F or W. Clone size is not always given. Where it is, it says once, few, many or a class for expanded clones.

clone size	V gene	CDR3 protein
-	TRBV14	CASSPRGSDTQYF
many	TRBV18	CASSPTGVTGEQYF
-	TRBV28	CASSLPFPLAGTDTQYF
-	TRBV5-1	CASSLARSEQFF
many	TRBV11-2	CASSLGVTGELFF
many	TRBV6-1	CASSGGPRPGELFF
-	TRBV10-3	CAISFDTDTQYF
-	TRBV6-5	CASSPDRGHQPQHF
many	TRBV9	CASSEGLGGSYEQYF
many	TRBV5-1	CASSSGQGMDEQFF
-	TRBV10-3	CAISDDVGDFIFF
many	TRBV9	CASGGVPAEQFF
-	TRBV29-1	CSVESGGGTQYF
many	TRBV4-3	CASSQDLEVGEQYF
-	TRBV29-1	CSVVISGNTIYF
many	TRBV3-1	CASSLDRDSPTGNQPQHF
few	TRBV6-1	CASIGLGLSEQYF
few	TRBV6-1	CASSDEWRGTKYF
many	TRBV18	CASSPYRFTPGQSVWDTF
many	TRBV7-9	CASRSDRGNSPLHF
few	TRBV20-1	CSAPALASTDTQYF
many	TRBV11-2	CASSSLRDYNEQFF
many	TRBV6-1	CASSPSPAYEQYF
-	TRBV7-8	CASSSSPGTGIEQFF
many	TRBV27	CASRWGGETGELFF
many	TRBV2	CASSADTGLTEAFF
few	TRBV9	CASSVGEGYEQYF
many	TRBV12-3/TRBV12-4	CASSQNENQPQHF